Below, 20 T cell receptor beta chains from the same sample are listed, as sequenced in a study of CD8+CD57+ T cells in acquired aplastic anemia (dated by TCRdb to the late 2010s). Sequencer: Illumina HiSeq 2000. Genomic DNA served as template for TCR beta VDJ combination and CDR3 sequence profiling. The raw public reads went through TCRdb reprocessing: fastp at Q25, MiXCR clone calling, in-frame beta chains kept. Rows with one shared CDR3 protein collapse into an entry with the most common genes and DNA. This sample gives roughly 86,000 distinct CDR3 sequences in total; around 44% of them show up just once. The ten largest account for 60% to 75% of the sample. What was sequenced was sorted CD4+, CD8+, or CD8+CD57+ T cells (not recorded which) from PBMCs. The receptors were gathered from a human donor in good health, serving as a control.

The rearrangement joins TRBV10-1 to TRBJ2-2, with a possible D match to TRBD2 (6 bases). V lost 6 bases to trimming and J lost 5 bases, with 7 bases between them. Germline-derived CDR1 and CDR2 are WNHNN and SYGVQD (reference sequence). The CDR3 spans 12 residues. CDR3 residues: CASREGTGELFF. CDR3 nucleotide sequence: TGCGCCAGCAGGGAGGGAACCGGGGAGCTGTTTTTT.

In this sample, this clonotype turned up many times. V gene TRBV11-1 combines with J gene TRBJ2-3, with TRBD1 identical over 7 bases. The CDR3 is made up of 16 amino acids. The trim removed 1 base at V and 4 bases at J, leaving 8 bases unmatched. Looked up from germline, CDR1 is SGHAT and CDR2 is FQDESV (reference sequence). CDR3 sequence (DNA): TGTGCCAGCAGCTTAGGTGACAGGGCTGTTGCAGATACGCAGTATTTT. Its protein product is CASSLGDRAVADTQYF.

V gene TRBV24-1 combines with J gene TRBJ2-7; D might be TRBD1 or TRBD2, each matching 5 bases. This CDR3 contains 13 residues. V lost 6 bases, J lost 3 bases, and 11 bases lay in between. Germline CDR1 is KGHDR and CDR2 is SFDVKD. DNA for the CDR3: TGTGCCACCAGTCCGGGACGGAACTACGAGCAGTACTTC. Amino acids: CATSPGRNYEQYF.

The rearrangement links TRBV12-3 or TRBV12-4 to TRBJ2-1, with 10 nucleotides matching TRBD2. V lost 7 bases to trimming and J lost 7 bases; unmatched junction nucleotides: 10. The CDR3 length is 15 residues. The CDR3, as DNA: TGTGCCAGCACCCCGGGGTCTAGCGGGAGAAATGAGCAGTTCTTC. It encodes CASTPGSSGRNEQFF.

In this sample, this clonotype turned up many times. V is TRBV6-1 and J is TRBJ2-7, with TRBD2 identical over 7 bases. The CDR3 runs 15 residues. The ends lost 3 bases at V and 0 bases at J; junction bases unmatched: 5. The germline V gene has CDR1 MNHNS and CDR2 SASEGT. The DNA of the CDR3 is TGTGCCAGCAGTGACGAAGCGGGGTCCTCCTACGAGCAGTACTTC. This sequence encodes CASSDEAGSSYEQYF.

This sequence joins TRBV11-1 and TRBJ2-1, with D uncertain. The CDR3 length is 15 residues. V was clipped by 1 base and J by 7 bases, with 14 bases between them. Looked up from germline, CDR1 is SGHAT and CDR2 is FQDESV (reference sequence). CDR3 sequence: CASSLGLGIRNEQFF. The CDR3 DNA reads as TGTGCCAGCAGCTTAGGGCTAGGGATTAGAAATGAGCAGTTCTTC.

This clonotype was counted at least ten times. The V and J genes are TRBV20-1 and TRBJ2-7; D gene unclear. V was shortened by 4 bases and J by 7 bases, with 11 bases between the two germline ends. CDR3 length equals 11 residues. The germline gives CDR1 DFQATT, CDR2 SNEGSKA (reference sequence). CDR3 residues: CSAKSVGEQYF. DNA for the CDR3: TGCAGTGCTAAATCGGTGGGAGAGCAGTACTTC.

This clonotype was detected ten times or more. This chain connects TRBV29-1 to TRBJ2-7; perhaps TRBD2 as D (6 bases). Trimming stripped 1 base from V and 7 bases from J, with 11 bases between. Germline CDR1 SQVTM, CDR2 ANQGSEA. This CDR3 contains 12 residues. As DNA, the CDR3 is TGCAGCGTTGAAGCGGGAGATAGGGAGCAGTACTTC. Translation: CSVEAGDREQYF.

This clonotype was seen only a few times. The chain combines TRBV12-3 or TRBV12-4 with TRBJ2-1, with D possibly being TRBD2 (6 bases). With 6 bases removed from V and 6 bases from J, the gap between germline ends came to 12 bases. The CDR3 is 13 amino acids. In nucleotides, the CDR3 is TGTGCCAGCAGCCTCGGGACTCCCAATGAGCAGTTCTTC. This translates into CASSLGTPNEQFF.

The chain employs TRBV15 and TRBJ2-7; D is unresolved. This CDR3 contains 13 residues. Germline CDR1 LNHNV, CDR2 YYDKDF (reference sequence). V was cut by 0 bases and J by 7 bases, with 10 bases left in between. CDR3: CATSRDRQTEQYF. The DNA of the CDR3 is TGTGCCACCAGCAGAGATAGACAAACAGAGCAGTACTTC.

V is TRBV9 and J is TRBJ2-5; 8 nucleotides line up with TRBD2. Trimming cost V 4 bases and J 6 bases; bases outside gene matches: 11. The CDR3 covers 15 residues. CDR1 SGDLS and CDR2 YYNGEE come from the germline V gene. The CDR3 sequence is CASSIVGGGPKTQYF. The CDR3 bases are TGTGCCAGCAGCATAGTGGGCGGGGGGCCGAAGACCCAGTACTTC.

The genes are TRBV10-3 and TRBJ2-7, with D possibly being TRBD1 (5 bases). V was cut by 6 bases and J by 0 bases, with 6 bases left in between. The CDR3 sequence is 12 residues long. The germline CDR1 and CDR2 sequences are ENHRY and SYGVKD. The CDR3 DNA is TGTGCCATCAGGACAGTCTCCTACGAGCAGTACTTC. Translation gives CAIRTVSYEQYF.

There are a few counts of this clonotype. The chain carries TRBV4-1 and TRBJ2-1, with D perhaps matching TRBD1 or TRBD2 (5 bases each). Germline-derived CDR1 and CDR2 are MGHRA and YSYEKL. The CDR3 totals 13 residues. Trimming pared 6 bases from V and 7 bases from J, leaving 13 bases between. The CDR3 loop is CASSPRGWNEQFF. The CDR3, as DNA: TGCGCCAGCAGTCCCCGGGGCTGGAATGAGCAGTTCTTC.

The V and J genes are TRBV2 and TRBJ1-5, with 7 bases aligning to TRBD1. The junction had 2 bases not matched to a gene; V was cut back by 4 bases and J by 2 bases. Germline V gives CDR1 SNHLY, CDR2 FYNNEI. This CDR3 has 14 amino acids. In nucleotides, the CDR3 is TGTGCCAGCAGTGGGGGGACAGGCAATCAGCCCCAGCATTTT. It translates to CASSGGTGNQPQHF.

This clonotype was recorded many times. The CDR3 protein is CASSVGTPRDEKLFF. CDR3 in DNA: TGTGCCAGCAGCGTAGGGACTCCTCGGGATGAAAAACTGTTTTTT. The genes are TRBV9 and TRBJ1-4; D ambiguous. The CDR3 runs to 15 residues. Germline V gene lookup returns CDR1 SGDLS and CDR2 YYNGEE. Between the trimmed V and J ends, which lost 0 bases and 6 bases, there was a span of 12 bases.

Ten or more counts support this clonotype. V gene TRBV10-2 combines with J gene TRBJ2-1; a possible D gene is TRBD2 (6 bases). Germline V gene sequence: CDR1 WSHSY, CDR2 SAAADI. This CDR3 comprises 15 residues. The V gene lost 4 bases and the J gene lost 3 bases, with 13 bases spanning the gap. As DNA, the CDR3 is TGCGCCAGCAGTGTTTCTAGCGTCTTCTACAATGAGCAGTTCTTC. Translated, it gives CASSVSSVFYNEQFF.

The table lists this clonotype with a count of one. A much more abundant neighbour one base away suggests this may be a read error. The chain joins TRBV5-1 to TRBJ1-1; 8 bases line up with TRBD1. V lost 6 bases and J lost 7; bases outside the gene matches: 5. The germline CDR1 and CDR2 sequences are SGHRS and YFSETQ. The CDR3 is made up of 12 amino acids. This CDR3 is CASTGQVIEAFF. CDR3 nucleotide sequence: TGCGCCAGCACGGGACAGGTTATTGAAGCTTTCTTT.

This clonotype was observed a handful of times. This could be a read error, since a much larger clone is one nucleotide away. This chain links TRBV9 with TRBJ1-5; the D gene is possibly TRBD1 (6 bases). CDR1 is SGDLS, CDR2 YYNGEE, per germline. This CDR3 is 13 amino acids long. The CDR3 DNA reads as TGTGCCATCAGCGTAGGACAGAATCAGCCCCAGCATTTT. Its translation is CAISVGQNQPQHF.

This chain links TRBV12-3 or TRBV12-4 with TRBJ1-2; unclear D gene. The CDR3 runs to 13 residues. V lost 6 bases and J 8 bases, leaving 16 bases between the germline ends. The CDR3 sequence: CASSNDGPGGYTF. For the CDR3, the DNA is TGTGCCAGCAGCAACGACGGCCCTGGGGGCTACACCTTC.

This clonotype came up a few times. Here the CDR3 DNA reads TGTGCCAGCAGTGAAAGGGGCGCCAGTCTTTCACCCCTCCACTTT. Amino acid sequence: CASSERGASLSPLHF. The chain recombines TRBV2 with TRBJ1-6; D is possibly TRBD1 (5 bases). Trimming shortened V by 2 bases and J by 9 bases, and 14 bases separated the two germline ends. This CDR3 spans 15 amino acids. In germline, CDR1 is SNHLY, CDR2 FYNNEI.